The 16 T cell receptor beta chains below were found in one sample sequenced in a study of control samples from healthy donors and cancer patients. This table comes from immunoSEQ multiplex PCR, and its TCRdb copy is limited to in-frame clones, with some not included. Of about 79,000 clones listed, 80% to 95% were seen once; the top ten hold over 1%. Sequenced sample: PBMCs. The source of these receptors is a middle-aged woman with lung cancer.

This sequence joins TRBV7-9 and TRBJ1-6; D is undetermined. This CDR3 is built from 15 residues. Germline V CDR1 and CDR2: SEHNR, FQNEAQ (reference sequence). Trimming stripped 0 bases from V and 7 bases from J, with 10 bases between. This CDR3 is CASSLAEGSNSPLHF. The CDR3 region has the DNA TGTGCCAGCAGCTTAGCTGAGGGTTCAAATTCACCCCTCCACTTT.

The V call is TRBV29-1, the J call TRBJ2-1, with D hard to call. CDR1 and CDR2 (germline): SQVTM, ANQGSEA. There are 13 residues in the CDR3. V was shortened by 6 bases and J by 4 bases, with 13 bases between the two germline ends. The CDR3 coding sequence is TGCAGCGTGAACGTCCTATCATACAATGAGCAGTTCTTC. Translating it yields CSVNVLSYNEQFF.

CDR3 bases: TGTGCCAGCAGCTTCGGGCCCCAGGGAAACTACGAGCAGTACTTC. Translating it yields CASSFGPQGNYEQYF. The chain joins TRBV7-9 to TRBJ2-7; D possibly corresponds to TRBD1 (5 bases). With 3 bases removed from V and 3 bases from J, the gap between germline ends came to 15 bases. There are 15 residues in the CDR3. Germline V CDR1 and CDR2: SEHNR, FQNEAQ (reference sequence).

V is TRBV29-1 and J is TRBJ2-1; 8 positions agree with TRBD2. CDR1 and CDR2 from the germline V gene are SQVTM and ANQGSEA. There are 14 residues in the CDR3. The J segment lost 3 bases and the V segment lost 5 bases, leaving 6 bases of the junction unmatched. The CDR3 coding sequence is TGCAGCGTTCGTGGACTAGCCATCTACAATGAGCAGTTCTTC. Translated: CSVRGLAIYNEQFF.

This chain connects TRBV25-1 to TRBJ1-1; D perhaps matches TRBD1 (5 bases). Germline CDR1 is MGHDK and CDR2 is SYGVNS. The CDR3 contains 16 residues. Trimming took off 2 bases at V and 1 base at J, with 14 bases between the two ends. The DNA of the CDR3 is TGTGCCAGCAGTGAAGTAGCGGGGGGGTGGAACACTGAAGCTTTCTTT. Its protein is CASSEVAGGWNTEAFF.

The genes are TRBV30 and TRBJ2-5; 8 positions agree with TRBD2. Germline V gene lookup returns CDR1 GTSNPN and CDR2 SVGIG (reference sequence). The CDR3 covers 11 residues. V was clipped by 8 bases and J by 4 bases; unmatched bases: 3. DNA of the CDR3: TGTGCCACCGGGGGGGCAGAGACCCAGTACTTC. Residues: CATGGAETQYF.

The CDR3 nucleotides read TGTGCCAGCAGTGATTCCGGACAATCGGGAGGCTACACCTTC. Translated: CASSDSGQSGGYTF. The chain employs TRBV2 and TRBJ1-2, with D maybe TRBD1 (5 bases). The CDR3 runs 14 residues. CDR1 and CDR2 from the germline V gene are SNHLY and FYNNEI. The V and J ends lost 3 bases and 8 bases respectively, with 16 bases between them.

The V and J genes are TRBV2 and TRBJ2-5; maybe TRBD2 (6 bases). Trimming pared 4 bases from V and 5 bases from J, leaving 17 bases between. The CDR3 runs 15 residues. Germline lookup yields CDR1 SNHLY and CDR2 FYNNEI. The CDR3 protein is CASSVGAGGSETQYF. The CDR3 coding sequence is TGTGCCAGCAGTGTGGGTGCCGGGGGTTCTGAGACCCAGTACTTC.

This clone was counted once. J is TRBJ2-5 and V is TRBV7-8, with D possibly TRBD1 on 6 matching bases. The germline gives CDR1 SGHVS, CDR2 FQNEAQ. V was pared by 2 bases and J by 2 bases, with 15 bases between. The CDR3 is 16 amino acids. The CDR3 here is CASSLFGQDSQETQYF. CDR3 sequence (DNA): TGTGCCAGCAGCTTATTCGGTCAGGACAGTCAAGAGACCCAGTACTTC.

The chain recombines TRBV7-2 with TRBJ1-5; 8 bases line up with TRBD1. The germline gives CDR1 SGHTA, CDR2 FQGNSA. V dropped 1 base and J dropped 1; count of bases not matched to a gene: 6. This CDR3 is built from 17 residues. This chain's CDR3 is CASSLGTGYRSNQPQHF. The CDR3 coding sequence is TGTGCCAGCAGCTTAGGGACAGGGTATCGCAGCAATCAGCCCCAGCATTTT.

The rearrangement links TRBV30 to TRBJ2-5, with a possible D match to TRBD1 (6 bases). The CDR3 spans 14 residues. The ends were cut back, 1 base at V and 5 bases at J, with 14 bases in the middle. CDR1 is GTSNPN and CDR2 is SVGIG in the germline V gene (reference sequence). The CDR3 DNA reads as TGTGCCTGGAGTGCGCCGGGACAAGATGAGACCCAGTACTTC. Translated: CAWSAPGQDETQYF. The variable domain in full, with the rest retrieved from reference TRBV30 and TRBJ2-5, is SQTIHQWPATLVQPVGSPLSLECTVEGTSNPNLYWYRQAAGRGLQLLFYSVGIGQISSEVPQNLSASRPQDRQFILSSKKLLLSDSGFYLCAWSAPGQDETQYFGPGTRLLVL.

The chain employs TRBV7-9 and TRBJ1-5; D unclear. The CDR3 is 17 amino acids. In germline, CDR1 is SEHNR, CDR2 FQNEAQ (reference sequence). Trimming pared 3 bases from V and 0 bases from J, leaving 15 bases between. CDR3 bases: TGTGCCAGCAGCTTCTATCCCGGGAGCCATAGCAATCAGCCCCAGCATTTT. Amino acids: CASSFYPGSHSNQPQHF.

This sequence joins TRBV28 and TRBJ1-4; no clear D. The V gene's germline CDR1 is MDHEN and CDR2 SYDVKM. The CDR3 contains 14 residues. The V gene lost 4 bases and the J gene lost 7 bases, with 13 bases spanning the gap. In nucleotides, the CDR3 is TGTGCCAGCAGTTCCCCTCCCGAAGGTGAAAAACTGTTTTTT. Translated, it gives CASSSPPEGEKLFF.

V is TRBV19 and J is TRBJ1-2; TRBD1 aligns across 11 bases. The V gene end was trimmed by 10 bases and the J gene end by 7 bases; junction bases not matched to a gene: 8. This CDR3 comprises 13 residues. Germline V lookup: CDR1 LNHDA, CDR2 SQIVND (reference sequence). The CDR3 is CAIRTGGGGGYTF. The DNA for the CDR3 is TGTGCCATAAGGACAGGGGGCGGCGGTGGCTACACCTTC.

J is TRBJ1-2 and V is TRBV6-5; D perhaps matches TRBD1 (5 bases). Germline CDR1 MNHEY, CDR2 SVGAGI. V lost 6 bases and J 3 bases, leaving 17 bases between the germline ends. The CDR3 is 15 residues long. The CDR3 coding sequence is TGTGCCAGCAGAAGCCCTTTCAGGGCGGACTATGGCTACACCTTC. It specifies CASRSPFRADYGYTF.

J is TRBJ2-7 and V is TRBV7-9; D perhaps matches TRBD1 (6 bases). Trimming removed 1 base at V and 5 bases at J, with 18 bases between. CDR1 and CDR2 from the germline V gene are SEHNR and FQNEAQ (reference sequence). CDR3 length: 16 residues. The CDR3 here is CASSLVGTGRIHEQYF. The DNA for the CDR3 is TGTGCCAGCAGCTTAGTCGGAACAGGGCGGATCCACGAGCAGTACTTC.